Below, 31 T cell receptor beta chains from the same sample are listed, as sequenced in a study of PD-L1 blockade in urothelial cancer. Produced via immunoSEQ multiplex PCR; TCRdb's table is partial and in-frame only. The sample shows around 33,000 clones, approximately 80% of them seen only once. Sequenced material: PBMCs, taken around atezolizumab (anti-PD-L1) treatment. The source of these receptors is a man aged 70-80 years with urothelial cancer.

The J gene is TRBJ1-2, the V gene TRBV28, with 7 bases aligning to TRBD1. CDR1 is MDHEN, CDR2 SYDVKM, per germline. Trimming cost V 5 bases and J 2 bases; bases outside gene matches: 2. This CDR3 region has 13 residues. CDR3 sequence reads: CASSRQGNYGYTF. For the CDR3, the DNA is TGTGCCAGCAGTAGACAGGGAAACTATGGCTACACCTTC.

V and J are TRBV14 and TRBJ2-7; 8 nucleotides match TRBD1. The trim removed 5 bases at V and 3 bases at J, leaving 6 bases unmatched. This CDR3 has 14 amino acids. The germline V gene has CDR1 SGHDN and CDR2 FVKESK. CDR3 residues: CASSSGQVGYEQYF. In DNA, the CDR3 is TGTGCCAGCAGCTCGGGACAGGTGGGCTACGAGCAGTACTTC.

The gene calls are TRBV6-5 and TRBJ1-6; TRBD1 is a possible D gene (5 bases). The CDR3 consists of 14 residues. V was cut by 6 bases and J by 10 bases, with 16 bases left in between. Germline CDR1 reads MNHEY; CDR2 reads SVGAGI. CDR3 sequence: CASSSGTISSPLHF. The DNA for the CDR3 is TGTGCCAGCAGCTCCGGGACTATATCCTCACCCCTCCACTTT.

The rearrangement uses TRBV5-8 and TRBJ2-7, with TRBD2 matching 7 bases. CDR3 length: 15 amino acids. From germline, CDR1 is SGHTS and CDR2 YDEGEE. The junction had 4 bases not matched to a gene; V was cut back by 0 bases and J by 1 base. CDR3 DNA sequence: TGTGCCAGCAGCTTGGGGGCTAGCGGATCCTACGAGCAGTACTTC. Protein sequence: CASSLGASGSYEQYF.

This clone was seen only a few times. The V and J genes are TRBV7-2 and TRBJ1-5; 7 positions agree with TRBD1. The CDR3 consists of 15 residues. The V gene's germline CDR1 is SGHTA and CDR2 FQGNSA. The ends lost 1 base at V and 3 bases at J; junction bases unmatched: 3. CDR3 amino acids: CASSLGGTANQPQHF. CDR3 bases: TGTGCCAGCAGCTTAGGGGGGACAGCCAATCAGCCCCAGCATTTT. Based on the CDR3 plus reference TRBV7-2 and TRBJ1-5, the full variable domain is GAGVSQSPSNKVTEKGKDVELRCDPISGHTALYWYRQSLGQGLEFLIYFQGNSAPDKSGLPSDRFSAERTGGSVSTLTIQRTQQEDSAVYLCASSLGGTANQPQHFGDGTRLSIL.

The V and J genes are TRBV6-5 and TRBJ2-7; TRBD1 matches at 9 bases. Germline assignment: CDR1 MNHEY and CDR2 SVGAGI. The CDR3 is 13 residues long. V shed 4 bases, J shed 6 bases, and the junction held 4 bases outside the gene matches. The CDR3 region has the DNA TGTGCCAGCAGTTCTGGGACAGGGAGCGAGCAGTACTTC. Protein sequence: CASSSGTGSEQYF.

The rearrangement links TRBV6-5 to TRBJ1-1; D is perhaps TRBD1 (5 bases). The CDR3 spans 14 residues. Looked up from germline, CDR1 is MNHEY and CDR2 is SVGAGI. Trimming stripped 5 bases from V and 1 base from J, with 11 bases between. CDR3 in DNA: TGTGCCAGCAGTCGGGGGGAAGGGAACACTGAAGCTTTCTTT. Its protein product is CASSRGEGNTEAFF.

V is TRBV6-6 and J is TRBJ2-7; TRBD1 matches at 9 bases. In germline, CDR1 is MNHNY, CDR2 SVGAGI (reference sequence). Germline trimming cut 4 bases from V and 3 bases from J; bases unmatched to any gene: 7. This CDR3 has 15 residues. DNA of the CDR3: TGTGCCAGCAGTTCACCGGGACAGGGACGCTACGAGCAGTACTTC. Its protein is CASSSPGQGRYEQYF.

The CDR3 sequence is CASSSLEGTGELFF. The CDR3 DNA sequence: TGTGCCAGCAGCTCCTTGGAGGGTACCGGGGAGCTGTTTTTT. The chain couples TRBV7-9 to TRBJ2-2, with a possible D match to TRBD2 (6 bases). The CDR3 is 14 amino acids. V gave up 4 bases and J gave up 5 bases, with 11 bases separating them. Germline CDR1 and CDR2: SEHNR and FQNEAQ (reference sequence). The whole variable domain, filled in from reference TRBV7-9 and TRBJ2-2, reads DTGVSQNPRHKITKRGQNVTFRCDPISEHNRLYWYRQTLGQGPEFLTYFQNEAQLEKSRLLSDRFSAERPKGSFSTLEIQRTEQGDSAMYLCASSSLEGTGELFFGEGSRLTVL.

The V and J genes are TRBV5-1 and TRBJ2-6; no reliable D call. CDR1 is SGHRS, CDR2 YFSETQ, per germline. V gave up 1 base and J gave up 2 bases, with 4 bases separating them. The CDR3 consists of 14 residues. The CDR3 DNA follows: TGCGCCAGCAGCTTGCAGGCTGGGGCCAACGTCCTGACTTTC. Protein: CASSLQAGANVLTF.

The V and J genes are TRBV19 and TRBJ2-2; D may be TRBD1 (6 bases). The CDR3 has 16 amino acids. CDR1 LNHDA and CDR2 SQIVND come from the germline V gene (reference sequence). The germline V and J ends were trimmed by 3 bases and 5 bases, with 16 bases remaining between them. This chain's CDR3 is CASSIAWQGKTGELFF. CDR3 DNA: TGTGCCAGTAGTATTGCTTGGCAGGGGAAAACCGGGGAGCTGTTTTTT.

The DNA for the CDR3 is TGTGCCTGCTCAGAGAGCGGGAACTACGAGCAGTACTTC. Its protein product is CACSESGNYEQYF. This chain uses TRBV28 with TRBJ2-7; 7 positions match TRBD2. The germline CDR1 and CDR2 sequences are MDHEN and SYDVKM. This CDR3 has 13 amino acids. With V trimmed by 11 bases and J by 3 bases, 10 bases remained unmatched. The full variable domain, with the rest looked up from reference TRBV28 and TRBJ2-7, is DVKVTQSSRYLVKRTGEKVFLECVQDMDHENMFWYRQDPGLGLRLIYFSYDVKMKEKGDIPEGYSVSREKKERFSLILESASTNQTSMYLCACSESGNYEQYFGPGTRLTVT.

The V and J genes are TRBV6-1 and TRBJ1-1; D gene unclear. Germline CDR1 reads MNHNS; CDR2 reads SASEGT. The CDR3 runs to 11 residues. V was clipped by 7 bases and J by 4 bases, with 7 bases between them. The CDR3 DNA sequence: TGTGCCAGCACATGGGCCACTGAAGCTTTCTTT. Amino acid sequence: CASTWATEAFF.

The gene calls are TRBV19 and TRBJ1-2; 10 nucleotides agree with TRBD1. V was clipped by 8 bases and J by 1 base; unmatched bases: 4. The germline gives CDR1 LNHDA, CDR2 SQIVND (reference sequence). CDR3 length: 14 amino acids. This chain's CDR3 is CASSRDRGNYGYTF. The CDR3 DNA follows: TGTGCCAGTTCCCGGGACAGGGGTAACTATGGCTACACCTTC. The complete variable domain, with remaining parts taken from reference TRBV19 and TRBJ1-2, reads DGGITQSPKYLFRKEGQNVTLSCEQNLNHDAMYWYRQDPGQGLRLIYYSQIVNDFQKGDIAEGYSVSREKKESFPLTVTSAQKNPTAFYLCASSRDRGNYGYTFGSGTRLTVV.

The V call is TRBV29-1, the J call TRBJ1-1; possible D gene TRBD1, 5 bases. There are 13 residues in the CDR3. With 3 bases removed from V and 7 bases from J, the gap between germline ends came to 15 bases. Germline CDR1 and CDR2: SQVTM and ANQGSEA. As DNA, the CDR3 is TGCAGCGTTGATGCCCAGGGAGGGAGTGAAGCTTTCTTT. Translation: CSVDAQGGSEAFF.

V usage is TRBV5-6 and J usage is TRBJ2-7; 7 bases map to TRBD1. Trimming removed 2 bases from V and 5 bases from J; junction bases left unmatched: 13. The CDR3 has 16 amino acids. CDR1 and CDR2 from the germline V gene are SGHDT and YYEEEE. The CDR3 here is CASSLRSPGQLHEQYF. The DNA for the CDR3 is TGTGCCAGCAGCTTAAGGAGTCCGGGACAGTTACACGAGCAGTACTTC. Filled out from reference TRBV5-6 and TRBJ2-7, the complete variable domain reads DAGVTQSPTHLIKTRGQQVTLRCSPKSGHDTVSWYQQALGQGPQFIFQYYEEEERQRGNFPDRFSGHQFPNYSSELNVNALLLGDSALYLCASSLRSPGQLHEQYFGPGTRLTVT.

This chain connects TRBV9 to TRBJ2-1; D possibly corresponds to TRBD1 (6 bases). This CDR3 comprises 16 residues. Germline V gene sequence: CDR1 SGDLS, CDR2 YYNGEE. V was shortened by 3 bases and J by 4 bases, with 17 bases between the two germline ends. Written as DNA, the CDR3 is TGTGCCAGCAGCGCCGCAGGGGCCCGCTCGTACAATGAGCAGTTCTTC. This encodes CASSAAGARSYNEQFF. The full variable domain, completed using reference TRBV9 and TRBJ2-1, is DSGVTQTPKHLITATGQRVTLRCSPRSGDLSVYWYQQSLDQGLQFLIQYYNGEERAKGNILERFSAQQFPDLHSELNLSSLELGDSALYFCASSAAGARSYNEQFFGPGTRLTVL.

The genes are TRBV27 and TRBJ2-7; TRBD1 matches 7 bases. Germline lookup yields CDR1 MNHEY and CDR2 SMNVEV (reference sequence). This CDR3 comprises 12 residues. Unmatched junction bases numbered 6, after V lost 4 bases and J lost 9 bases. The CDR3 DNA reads TGTGCCAGCAGTTCCGACTCAGGGGGGCAGTACTTC. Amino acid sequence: CASSSDSGGQYF.

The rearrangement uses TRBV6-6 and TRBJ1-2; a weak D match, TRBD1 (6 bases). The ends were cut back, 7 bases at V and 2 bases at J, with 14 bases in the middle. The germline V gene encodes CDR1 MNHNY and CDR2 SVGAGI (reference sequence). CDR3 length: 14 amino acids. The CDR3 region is CASNKGRGNYGYTF. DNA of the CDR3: TGTGCCAGCAATAAGGGCAGGGGAAACTATGGCTACACCTTC.

CDR3 bases: TGTGCCAGCAGCTTAGGACTAGTCGAGACCCAGTACTTC. Encoded protein: CASSLGLVETQYF. The rearrangement joins TRBV5-4 to TRBJ2-5, with TRBD2 matching 7 bases. The CDR3 spans 13 residues. V gave up 2 bases and J gave up 5 bases; unmatched junction bases: 3. The V gene's germline CDR1 is SGHNT and CDR2 YYREEE (reference sequence). Combining the CDR3 with reference TRBV5-4 and TRBJ2-5 gives the whole variable domain ETGVTQSPTHLIKTRGQQVTLRCSSQSGHNTVSWYQQALGQGPQFIFQYYREEENGRGNFPPRFSGLQFPNYSSELNVNALELDDSALYLCASSLGLVETQYFGPGTRLLVL.

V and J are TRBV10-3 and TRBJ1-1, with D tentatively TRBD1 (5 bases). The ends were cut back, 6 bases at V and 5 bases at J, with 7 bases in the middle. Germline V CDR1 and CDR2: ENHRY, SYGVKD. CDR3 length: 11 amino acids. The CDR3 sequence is CAIRQETEAFF. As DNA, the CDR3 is TGTGCCATCAGACAGGAAACTGAAGCTTTCTTT.

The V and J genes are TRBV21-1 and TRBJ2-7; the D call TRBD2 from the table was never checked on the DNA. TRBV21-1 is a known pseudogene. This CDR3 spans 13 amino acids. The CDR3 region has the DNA TGTGCCAGCAGCAAAGCGCAGCCGGGCGAGCAGTACTTC. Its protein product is CASSKAQPGEQYF.

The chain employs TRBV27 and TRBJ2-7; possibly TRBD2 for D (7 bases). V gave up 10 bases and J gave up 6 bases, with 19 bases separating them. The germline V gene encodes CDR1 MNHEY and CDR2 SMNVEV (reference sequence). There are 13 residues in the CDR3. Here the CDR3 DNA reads TGTGCCACGAGGGACACAGGGAGGGGCGAGCAGTACTTC. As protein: CATRDTGRGEQYF.

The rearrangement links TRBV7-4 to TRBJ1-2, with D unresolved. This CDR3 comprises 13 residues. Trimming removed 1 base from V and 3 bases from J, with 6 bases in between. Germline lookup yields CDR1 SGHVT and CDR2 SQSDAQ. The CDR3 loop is CASSLVLYYGYTF. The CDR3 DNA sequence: TGTGCCAGCAGCTTAGTCTTATACTATGGCTACACCTTC.

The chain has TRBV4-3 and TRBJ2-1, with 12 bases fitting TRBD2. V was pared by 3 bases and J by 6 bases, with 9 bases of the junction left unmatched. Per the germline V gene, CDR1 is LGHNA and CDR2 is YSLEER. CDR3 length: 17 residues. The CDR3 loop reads CASSQDPGLAGTNEQFF. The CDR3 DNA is TGCGCCAGCAGCCAGGATCCGGGACTAGCGGGTACCAATGAGCAGTTCTTC.

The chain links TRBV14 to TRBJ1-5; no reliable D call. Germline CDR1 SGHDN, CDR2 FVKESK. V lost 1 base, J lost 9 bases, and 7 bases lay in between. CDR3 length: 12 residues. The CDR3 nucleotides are TGTGCCAGCAGCCAAGGTCCGGGGCCCCAGCATTTT. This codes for CASSQGPGPQHF.

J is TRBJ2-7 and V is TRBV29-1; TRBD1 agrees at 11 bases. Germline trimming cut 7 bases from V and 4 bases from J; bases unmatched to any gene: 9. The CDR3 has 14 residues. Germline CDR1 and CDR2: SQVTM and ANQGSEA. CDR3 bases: TGCAGCGCACGGGACAGGGGGATGGCTTACGAGCAGTACTTC. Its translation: CSARDRGMAYEQYF.

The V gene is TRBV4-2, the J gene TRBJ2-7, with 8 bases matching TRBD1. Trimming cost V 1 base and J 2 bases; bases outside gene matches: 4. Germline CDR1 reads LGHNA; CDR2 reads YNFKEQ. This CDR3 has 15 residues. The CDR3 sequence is CASSQGGQAAYEQYF. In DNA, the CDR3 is TGTGCCAGCAGCCAAGGGGGACAGGCAGCCTACGAGCAGTACTTC.

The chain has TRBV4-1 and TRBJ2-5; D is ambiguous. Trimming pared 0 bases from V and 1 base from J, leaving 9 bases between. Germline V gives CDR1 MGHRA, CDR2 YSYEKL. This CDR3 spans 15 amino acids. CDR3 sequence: CASSQDRKLQETQYF. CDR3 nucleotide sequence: TGCGCCAGCAGCCAAGATCGCAAACTCCAAGAGACCCAGTACTTC.

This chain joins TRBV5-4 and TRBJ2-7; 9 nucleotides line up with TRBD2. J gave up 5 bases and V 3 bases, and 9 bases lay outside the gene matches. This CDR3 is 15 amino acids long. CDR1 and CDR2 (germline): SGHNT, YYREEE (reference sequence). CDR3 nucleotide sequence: TGTGCCAGCAGCTGGGGGCCTAGCGGGGAGAACGAGCAGTACTTC. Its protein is CASSWGPSGENEQYF.

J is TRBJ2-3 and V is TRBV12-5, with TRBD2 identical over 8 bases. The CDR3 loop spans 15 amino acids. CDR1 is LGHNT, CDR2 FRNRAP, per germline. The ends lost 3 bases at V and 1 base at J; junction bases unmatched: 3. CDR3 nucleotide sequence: TGTGCTAGTGGTTTTAGTAGCGGGGGCACAGATACGCAGTATTTT. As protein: CASGFSSGGTDTQYF.